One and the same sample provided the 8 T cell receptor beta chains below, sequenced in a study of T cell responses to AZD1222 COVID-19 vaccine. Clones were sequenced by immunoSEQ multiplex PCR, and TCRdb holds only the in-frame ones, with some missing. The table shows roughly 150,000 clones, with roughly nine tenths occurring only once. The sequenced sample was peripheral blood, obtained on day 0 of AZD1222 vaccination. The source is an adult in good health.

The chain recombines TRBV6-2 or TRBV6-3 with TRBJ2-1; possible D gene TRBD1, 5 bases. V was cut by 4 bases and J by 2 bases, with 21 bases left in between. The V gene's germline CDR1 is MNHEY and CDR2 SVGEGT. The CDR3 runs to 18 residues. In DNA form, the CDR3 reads TGTGCCAGCAGTTGGTGGGCTCCTCAGGGTGTCCCCTACAATGAGCAGTTCTTC. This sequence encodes CASSWWAPQGVPYNEQFF.

The CDR3 coding sequence is TGTGCCAGTAGTATCTCGGGACAGCAAGCATTCTACGAGCAGTACTTC. It encodes CASSISGQQAFYEQYF. The chain has TRBV19 and TRBJ2-7; 7 nucleotides line up with TRBD1. With 3 bases clipped from V and 3 bases from J, the junction kept 11 bases outside the gene matches. The germline V gene encodes CDR1 LNHDA and CDR2 SQIVND (reference sequence). This CDR3 has 16 residues.

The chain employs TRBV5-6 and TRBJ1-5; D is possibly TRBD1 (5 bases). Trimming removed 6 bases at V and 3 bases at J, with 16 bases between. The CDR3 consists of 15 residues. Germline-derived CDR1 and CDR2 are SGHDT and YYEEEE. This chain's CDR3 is CASTKWRTNNQPQHF. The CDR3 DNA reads TGTGCCAGCACCAAATGGCGGACAAACAATCAGCCCCAGCATTTT.

CDR3 nucleotide sequence: TGTGCCAGCAGCCCCCGGCTCCAAGAGACCCAGTACTTC. Translating it yields CASSPRLQETQYF. The chain employs TRBV5-6 and TRBJ2-5; D not certain. This CDR3 comprises 13 residues. V shed 4 bases and J shed 1 base, with 8 bases lying between them. The V gene's germline CDR1 is SGHDT and CDR2 YYEEEE.

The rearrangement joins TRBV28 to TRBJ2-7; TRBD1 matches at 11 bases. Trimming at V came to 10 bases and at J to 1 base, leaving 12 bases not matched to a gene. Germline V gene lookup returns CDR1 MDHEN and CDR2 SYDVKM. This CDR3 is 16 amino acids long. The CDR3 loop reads CATQDRGREPSYEQYF. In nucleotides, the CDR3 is TGTGCCACGCAGGACAGGGGGCGCGAACCATCCTACGAGCAGTACTTC.

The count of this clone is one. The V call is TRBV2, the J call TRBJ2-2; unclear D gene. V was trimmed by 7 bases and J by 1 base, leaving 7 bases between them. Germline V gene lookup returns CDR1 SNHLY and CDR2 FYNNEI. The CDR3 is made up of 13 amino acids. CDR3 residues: CASTDENTGELFF. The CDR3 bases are TGTGCCAGCACGGACGAGAACACCGGGGAGCTGTTTTTT.

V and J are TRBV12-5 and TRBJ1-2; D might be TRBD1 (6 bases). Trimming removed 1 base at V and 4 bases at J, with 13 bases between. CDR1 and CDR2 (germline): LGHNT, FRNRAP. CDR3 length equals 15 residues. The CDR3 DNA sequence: TGTGCTAGTGGTTTGGGGACAGCATACCGCTATGGCTACACCTTC. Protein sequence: CASGLGTAYRYGYTF.

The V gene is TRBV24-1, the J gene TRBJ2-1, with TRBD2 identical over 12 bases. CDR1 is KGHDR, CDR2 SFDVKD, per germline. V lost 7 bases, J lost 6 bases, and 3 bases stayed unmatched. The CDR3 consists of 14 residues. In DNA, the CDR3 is TGTGCCACCAGGACTAGCGGGAGAGGCAATGAGCAGTTCTTC. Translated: CATRTSGRGNEQFF.